This is a list of T cell receptor beta chains from one sample in a study of blood T cell repertoires in COVID-19. The assay was immunoSEQ multiplex PCR, and TCRdb's table has in-frame clones only and misses some. Of approximately 46,000 clones in the sample, about 88% are singletons; the top ten hold around 16%. Sequencing input: peripheral blood. The receptors here all came from a man aged 65-85 years with active COVID-19. The CDR3 runs from the conserved cysteine through the conserved F or W. The D gene is left open where the match is weak. Only part of the rows carry a size: once, few, many, or a class if the clone is expanded.

cdr3_nt,cdr3_aa,j_call,clone_size,v_call,d_call
TGTGCCAGCTCACCACTCGGACAGGGAGATGAGCAGTTCTTC,CASSPLGQGDEQFF,TRBJ2-1,.,TRBV18,TRBD1
TGCGCCAGCAGTGCCATTCAGGGGGATACGCAGTATTTT,CASSAIQGDTQYF,TRBJ2-3,few,TRBV10-1,.
TGCGCCAGCAGCGTGGGCCCGACAGAGAACTATGGCTACACCTTC,CASSVGPTENYGYTF,TRBJ1-2,.,TRBV5-1,.
TGCGCCAGCAGTCACCCCCGGTCCTATCCGGGGGACTACGAGCAGTACTTC,CASSHPRSYPGDYEQYF,TRBJ2-7,.,TRBV23-1,.
TGTGCCAGTAGTATTAATTCCGGGACAGGGGGCCCTGAGCAGTTCTTC,CASSINSGTGGPEQFF,TRBJ2-1,.,TRBV19,TRBD1
TGTGCCTGGAGGACTCTGGGGACCCAGTACTTC,CAWRTLGTQYF,TRBJ2-5,once,TRBV30,.
TGTGCCAGCAGCCATCTCCCCTCGACAGGGGCGAATGAAAAACTGTTTTTT,CASSHLPSTGANEKLFF,TRBJ1-4,.,TRBV3-1/TRBV3-2,TRBD1
TGTGCCAGCCGAACGGAGGGCCTTCGCTCCTACGAGCAGTACTTC,CASRTEGLRSYEQYF,TRBJ2-7,.,TRBV2,.
TGTGCCAGCAGCGGGGGGACGGCGATGTGGGAGACCCAGTACTTC,CASSGGTAMWETQYF,TRBJ2-5,.,TRBV7-9,.
TGTGCCACCAGCCGGGTCGGGACAGGGGGCAATGAGCAGTTCTTC,CATSRVGTGGNEQFF,TRBJ2-1,.,TRBV15,TRBD1
TGTGCCAGCAGCTTAATTTTAAACAACTACGAGCAGTACTTC,CASSLILNNYEQYF,TRBJ2-7,.,TRBV7-2,.
TGTGCCAGCAGCGATATCGTAGTCCACTATGGCTACACCTTC,CASSDIVVHYGYTF,TRBJ1-2,.,TRBV11-2,.
TGTGCCAGCAGTTTATCGCGGCAGGGAGGGACGCAGTATTTT,CASSLSRQGGTQYF,TRBJ2-3,.,TRBV27,TRBD2
TGTGCCAGCAGAAGCACAGGTGCAACTAATGAAAAACTGTTTTTT,CASRSTGATNEKLFF,TRBJ1-4,.,TRBV5-8,.
TGTGCCAGCAGATCGGACTGGGCTGGGGCCAACGTCCTGACTTTC,CASRSDWAGANVLTF,TRBJ2-6,.,TRBV5-8,.
TGTGCCAGCAGTTACGGGACTAGCGGCTACGAGCAGTACTTC,CASSYGTSGYEQYF,TRBJ2-7,.,TRBV6-6,TRBD2
TGTGCCAGCAGCTTTGGGACAGGGGCGGAGACCCAGTACTTC,CASSFGTGAETQYF,TRBJ2-5,.,TRBV7-2,TRBD1
TGTGCCAGCAGCCTCCTTCAGCGGGGGGCCCTCACCGGGGAGCTGTTTTTT,CASSLLQRGALTGELFF,TRBJ2-2,.,TRBV5-5,TRBD2
TGTGCCAGCAGTCCGTCCCAGGAGACCCAGTACTTC,CASSPSQETQYF,TRBJ2-5,.,TRBV28,.
TGTGCCAGCAGCGTAGCCAGCGCCTCCTACAATGAGCAGTTCTTC,CASSVASASYNEQFF,TRBJ2-1,.,TRBV9,.
TGTGCCAGCAGCCAAGTCGGGAGATACAATGAGCAGTTCTTC,CASSQVGRYNEQFF,TRBJ2-1,.,TRBV14,.
TGTGCCAGCAGCCCTGGGACTAGCGGGGGCCGGGCCTACAATGAGCAGTTCTTC,CASSPGTSGGRAYNEQFF,TRBJ2-1,.,TRBV6-2/TRBV6-3,TRBD2
TGCGCCAGCAGCTTGCTTTCCTCTGGGGCCAACGTCCTGACTTTC,CASSLLSSGANVLTF,TRBJ2-6,.,TRBV5-1,.
TGTGCCAGCAGTGAAGCCTTAATCCAGGGGGCCCAAGAGACCCAGTACTTC,CASSEALIQGAQETQYF,TRBJ2-5,.,TRBV6-1,TRBD1
TGCGCCAGCAGCCCACAGGGGGGGCAAGAGACCCAGTACTTC,CASSPQGGQETQYF,TRBJ2-5,.,TRBV5-1,.
TGTGCCAGCAATGCAGGGGGGTTCACTGAAGCTTTCTTT,CASNAGGFTEAFF,TRBJ1-1,once,TRBV6-5,TRBD1
TGTGCCAGCTCACAGGGACTAGCGGGCCAAGAGACCCAGTACTTC,CASSQGLAGQETQYF,TRBJ2-5,.,TRBV18,TRBD2
TGTGCCAGCGCAAGGGGGGGTCCGCAAGAGACCCAGTACTTC,CASARGGPQETQYF,TRBJ2-5,.,TRBV19,.
TGTGCCAGCTCACCAAAAGGACTAGCGGGGGGAAGCTCCTACAATGAGCAGTTCTTC,CASSPKGLAGGSSYNEQFF,TRBJ2-1,.,TRBV18,TRBD2
TGCGCCAGCAGCCAAGGAGTCTACGGGAGCCAGCCCCAGCATTTT,CASSQGVYGSQPQHF,TRBJ1-5,.,TRBV4-3,.
TGCGCCAGCAGCCAAGTTCGGGGTAAACTGTTTTTT,CASSQVRGKLFF,TRBJ1-4,.,TRBV4-1,.
TGTGCCATCAGTGGATCGGGACAGGGCCGGAATGAGCAGTTCTTC,CAISGSGQGRNEQFF,TRBJ2-1,.,TRBV10-3,TRBD1
TGTGCCAGCAACGGGGGGCTGTGCACAGATACGCAGTATTTT,CASNGGLCTDTQYF,TRBJ2-3,.,TRBV21-1,.
TGTGCCAGCTCACCTCCGACTAGCGGGGGGGCAAGCACAGATACGCAGTATTTT,CASSPPTSGGASTDTQYF,TRBJ2-3,once,TRBV18,TRBD2
TGTGCCAGCAGTCCCCCAGGCGCCTCGGCCTACGAGCAGTACTTC,CASSPPGASAYEQYF,TRBJ2-7,once,TRBV5-4,.
TGTGCCAGCAGCCAAGATTTAGGGGGCGATGGCTACACCTTC,CASSQDLGGDGYTF,TRBJ1-2,.,TRBV3-1/TRBV3-2,TRBD1
TGTGCCAGCAGTGATTTCGTCGGGGGGCAGTCCGAGCAGTACTTC,CASSDFVGGQSEQYF,TRBJ2-7,.,TRBV6-1,.
TGCGCCAGCAGTGAGGCGGCTGACACTGAAGCTTTCTTT,CASSEAADTEAFF,TRBJ1-1,.,TRBV10-2,.
TGTGCCAGCAGCCCACGCGGGTCCCACTCTGGGGCCAACGTCCTGACTTTC,CASSPRGSHSGANVLTF,TRBJ2-6,once,TRBV14,.
TGTGCCAGCAGCCTGCGCTTCCAGGGGCAACAAGAGACCCAGTACTTC,CASSLRFQGQQETQYF,TRBJ2-5,.,TRBV7-9,.
TGTGCTAGCAGCTTATCCGCCGGGACTGGAAACACCATATATTTT,CASSLSAGTGNTIYF,TRBJ1-3,few,TRBV7-7,.
TGTGCCAGCTCACCACCCCCGAGACAGGGTTCTAACTATGGCTACACCTTC,CASSPPPRQGSNYGYTF,TRBJ1-2,.,TRBV18,TRBD1
TGTGCCAGCAGCTTAGTGGCAACGGGTATGAACACTGAAGCTTTCTTT,CASSLVATGMNTEAFF,TRBJ1-1,.,TRBV11-2,.
TGTGCCAGTAGTACCCAGGTTATCTCTGGAAACACCATATATTTT,CASSTQVISGNTIYF,TRBJ1-3,few,TRBV19,.
TGCGCCAGCAGCGACGAGTTAGGGGCCGCAGATACGCAGTATTTT,CASSDELGAADTQYF,TRBJ2-3,.,TRBV5-1,.
TGTGCCAGCAGTCTGGGCAGGGGGCGCGCCACTGAAGCTTTCTTT,CASSLGRGRATEAFF,TRBJ1-1,.,TRBV6-2/TRBV6-3,TRBD1
TGTGCCAGCAGCGTAGAAGGGGGTTTGGGGACAGATACGCAGTATTTT,CASSVEGGLGTDTQYF,TRBJ2-3,.,TRBV9,.
TGTGCCAGCAGCTTGAAAGGGGGGGCCTACGAGCAGTACTTC,CASSLKGGAYEQYF,TRBJ2-7,.,TRBV5-4,.
TGTGCCAGCAGCCAACACCAGGGGAGGAACACTGAAGCTTTCTTT,CASSQHQGRNTEAFF,TRBJ1-1,.,TRBV4-2,.
TGTGCCAGCAGTTTTTTCGGAAAGGCTCAGGGCACTGAAGCTTTCTTT,CASSFFGKAQGTEAFF,TRBJ1-1,.,TRBV28,.
TGTGCCAGCTCACCCACAGGGGGTAACTACCAAGAGACCCAGTACTTC,CASSPTGGNYQETQYF,TRBJ2-5,.,TRBV18,TRBD1
TGTGCCAGCAGCCAAGATGGGCGGGGACATGAGCAGTTCTTC,CASSQDGRGHEQFF,TRBJ2-1,.,TRBV4-2,.
TGTGCTAGTGGTTTGGCCCCACTAGCAAAGGAGCAGTTCTTC,CASGLAPLAKEQFF,TRBJ2-1,.,TRBV12-5,.